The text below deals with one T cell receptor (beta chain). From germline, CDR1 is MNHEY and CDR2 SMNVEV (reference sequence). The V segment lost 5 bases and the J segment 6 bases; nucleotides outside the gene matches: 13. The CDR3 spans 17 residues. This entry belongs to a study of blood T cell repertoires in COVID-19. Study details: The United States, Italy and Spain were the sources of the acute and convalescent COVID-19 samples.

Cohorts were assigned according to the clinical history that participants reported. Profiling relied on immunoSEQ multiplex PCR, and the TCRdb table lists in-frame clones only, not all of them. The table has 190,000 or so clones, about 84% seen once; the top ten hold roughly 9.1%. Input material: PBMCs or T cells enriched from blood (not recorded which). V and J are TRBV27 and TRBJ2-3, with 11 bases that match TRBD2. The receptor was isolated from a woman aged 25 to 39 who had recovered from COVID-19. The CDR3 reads CASSKIAGGRGYDTQYF. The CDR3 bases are TGTGCCAGCAGTAAAATAGCGGGAGGGCGTGGATACGATACGCAGTATTTT.